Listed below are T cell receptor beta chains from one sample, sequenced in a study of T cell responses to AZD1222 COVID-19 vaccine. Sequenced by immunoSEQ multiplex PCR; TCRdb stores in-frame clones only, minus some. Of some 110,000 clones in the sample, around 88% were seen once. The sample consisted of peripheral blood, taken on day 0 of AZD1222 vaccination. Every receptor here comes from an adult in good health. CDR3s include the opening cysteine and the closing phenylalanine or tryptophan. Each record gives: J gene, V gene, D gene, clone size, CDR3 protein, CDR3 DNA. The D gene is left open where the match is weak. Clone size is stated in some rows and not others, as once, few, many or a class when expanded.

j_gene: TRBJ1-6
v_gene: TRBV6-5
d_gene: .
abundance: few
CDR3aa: CASSPSGGSDSPLHF
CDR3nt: TGTGCCAGCAGCCCCTCTGGGGGATCGGATTCACCCCTCCACTTT

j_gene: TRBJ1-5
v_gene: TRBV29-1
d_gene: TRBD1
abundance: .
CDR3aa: CSVVDRGVNQPQHF
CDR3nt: TGCAGCGTTGTTGACAGGGGAGTCAATCAGCCCCAGCATTTT

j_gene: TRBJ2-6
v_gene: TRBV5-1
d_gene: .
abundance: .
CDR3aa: CASSRSGASSNVLTF
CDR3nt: TGCGCCAGCAGCCGCTCAGGGGCCTCGTCCAACGTCCTGACTTTC

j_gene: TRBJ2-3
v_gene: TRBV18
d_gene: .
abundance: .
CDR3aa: CASTGRDTASTDTQYF
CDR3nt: TGTGCCAGCACCGGCAGGGATACGGCTAGCACAGATACGCAGTATTTT

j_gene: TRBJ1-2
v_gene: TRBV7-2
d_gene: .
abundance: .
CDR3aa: CASSLGSYGRDTF
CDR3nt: TGTGCCAGCAGCTTAGGATCATATGGCCGCGACACCTTC

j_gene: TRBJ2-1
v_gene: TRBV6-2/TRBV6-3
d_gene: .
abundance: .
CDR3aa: CASSLSRIGEQFF
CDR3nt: TGTGCCAGCAGCCTCTCTAGAATCGGTGAGCAGTTCTTC

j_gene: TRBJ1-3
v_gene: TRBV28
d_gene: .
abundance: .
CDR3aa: CASSPQGFGNTIYF
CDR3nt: TGTGCCAGCAGTCCACAGGGTTTCGGAAACACCATATATTTT

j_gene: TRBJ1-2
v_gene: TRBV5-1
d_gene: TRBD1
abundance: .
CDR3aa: CASQLGTADYGYTF
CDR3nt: TGCGCCAGCCAATTGGGGACAGCCGATTATGGCTACACCTTC

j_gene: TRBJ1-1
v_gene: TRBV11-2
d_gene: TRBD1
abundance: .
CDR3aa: CASSSSDRGRVAFF
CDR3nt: TGTGCCAGCAGCTCCTCGGACAGGGGGCGGGTGGCTTTCTTT

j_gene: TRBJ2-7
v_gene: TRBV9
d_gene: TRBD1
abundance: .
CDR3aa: CASSPTGTYEQYF
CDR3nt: TGTGCCAGCAGCCCGACAGGGACCTACGAGCAGTACTTC

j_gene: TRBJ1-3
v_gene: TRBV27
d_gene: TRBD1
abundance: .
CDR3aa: CASSPRTGSPGNTIYF
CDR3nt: TGTGCCAGCAGTCCGAGGACAGGGTCCCCTGGAAACACCATATATTTT

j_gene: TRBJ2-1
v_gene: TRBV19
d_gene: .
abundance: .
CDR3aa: CASSIRRGSLSYNEQFF
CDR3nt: TGTGCCAGTAGTATACGTCGAGGGTCCCTCTCCTACAATGAGCAGTTCTTC

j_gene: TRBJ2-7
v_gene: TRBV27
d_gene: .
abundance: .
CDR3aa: CASSLSRLQEQYF
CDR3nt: TGTGCCAGCAGTTTATCGCGGCTACAGGAGCAGTACTTC

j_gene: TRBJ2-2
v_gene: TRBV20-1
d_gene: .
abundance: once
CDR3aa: CSASFQGRTGELFF
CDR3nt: TGCAGTGCTAGTTTCCAGGGACGGACCGGGGAGCTGTTTTTT

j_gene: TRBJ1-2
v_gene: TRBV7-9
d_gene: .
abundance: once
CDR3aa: CASSSLGPANYGYTF
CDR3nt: TGTGCCAGCAGCTCCCTGGGTCCTGCTAACTATGGCTACACCTTC

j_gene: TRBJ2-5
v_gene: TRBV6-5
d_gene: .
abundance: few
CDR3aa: CASSYSKSETQYF
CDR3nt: TGTGCCAGCAGTTACTCGAAGTCGGAGACCCAGTACTTC

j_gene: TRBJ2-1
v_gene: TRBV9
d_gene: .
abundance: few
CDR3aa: CASSVEGAFSYNEQFF
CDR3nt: TGTGCCAGCAGCGTAGAAGGGGCATTCTCCTACAATGAGCAGTTCTTC

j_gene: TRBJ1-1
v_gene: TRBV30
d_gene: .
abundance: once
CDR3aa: CAWSVRGSPQRYAEAFF
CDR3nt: TGTGCCTGGAGTGTACGGGGATCCCCACAACGGTACGCTGAAGCTTTCTTT

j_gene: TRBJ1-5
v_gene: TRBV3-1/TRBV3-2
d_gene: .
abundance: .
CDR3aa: CASSQGVYSNQPQHF
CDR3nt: TGTGCCAGCAGCCAAGGCGTTTATAGCAATCAGCCCCAGCATTTT

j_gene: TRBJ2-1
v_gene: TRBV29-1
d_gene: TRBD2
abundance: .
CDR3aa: CSVRLAGIGPLNEQFF
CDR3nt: TGCAGCGTTCGACTAGCGGGAATTGGGCCCCTCAATGAGCAGTTCTTC

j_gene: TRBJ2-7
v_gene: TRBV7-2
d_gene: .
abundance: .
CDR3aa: CASSQTAYSYEQYF
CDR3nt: TGTGCCAGCAGCCAGACAGCCTACTCCTACGAGCAGTACTTC

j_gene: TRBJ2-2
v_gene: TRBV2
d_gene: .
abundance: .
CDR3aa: CASSEMGSGELFF
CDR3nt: TGTGCCAGCAGTGAAATGGGATCCGGGGAGCTGTTTTTT

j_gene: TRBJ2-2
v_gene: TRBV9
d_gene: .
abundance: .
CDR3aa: CASSVGLGTGSWELFF
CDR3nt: TGTGCCAGCAGCGTAGGTCTGGGAACAGGGTCCTGGGAGCTGTTTTTT

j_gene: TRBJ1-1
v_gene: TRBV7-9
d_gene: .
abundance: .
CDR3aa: CASSLQGLNTEAFF
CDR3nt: TGTGCCAGCAGCTTGCAGGGGCTGAACACTGAAGCTTTCTTT

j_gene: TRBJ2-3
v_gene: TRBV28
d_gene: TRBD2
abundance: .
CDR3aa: CASSLAGGGADTQYF
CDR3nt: TGTGCCAGCAGCTTAGCGGGGGGCGGGGCAGATACGCAGTATTTT

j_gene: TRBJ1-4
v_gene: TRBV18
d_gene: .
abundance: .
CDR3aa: CASSPSTGLNEKLFF
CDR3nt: TGTGCCAGCTCACCTTCGACAGGCTTGAATGAAAAACTGTTTTTT

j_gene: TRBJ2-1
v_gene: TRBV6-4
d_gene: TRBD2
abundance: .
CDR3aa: CASSAQPGLAGVHEQFF
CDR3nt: TGTGCCAGCAGTGCGCAACCGGGACTAGCGGGAGTGCATGAGCAGTTCTTC

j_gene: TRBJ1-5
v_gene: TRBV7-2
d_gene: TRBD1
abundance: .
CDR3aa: CASSFGTGLNQPQHF
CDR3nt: TGTGCCAGCAGCTTCGGGACAGGCCTCAATCAGCCCCAGCATTTT

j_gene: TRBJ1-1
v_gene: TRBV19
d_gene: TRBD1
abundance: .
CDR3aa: CASRTGGATEAFF
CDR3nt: TGTGCCAGCAGGACAGGGGGCGCGACTGAAGCTTTCTTT

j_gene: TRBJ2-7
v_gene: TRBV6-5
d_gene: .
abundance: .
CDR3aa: CASLAQGEQYF
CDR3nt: TGTGCCAGTCTTGCGCAGGGCGAGCAGTACTTC

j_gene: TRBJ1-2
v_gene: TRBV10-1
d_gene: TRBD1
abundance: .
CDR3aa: CASSLRDRSCRGYGYTF
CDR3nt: TGCGCCAGCAGCCTCCGGGACAGGTCCTGTCGGGGCTATGGCTACACCTTC

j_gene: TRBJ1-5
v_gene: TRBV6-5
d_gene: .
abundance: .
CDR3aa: CASSTEAGRNQPQHF
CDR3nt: TGTGCCAGCTCCACCGAGGCAGGGCGCAATCAGCCCCAGCATTTT

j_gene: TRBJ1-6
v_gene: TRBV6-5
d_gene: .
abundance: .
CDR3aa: CASRDRSSYNSPLHF
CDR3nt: TGTGCCAGCAGAGACAGGAGCTCCTATAATTCACCCCTCCACTTT

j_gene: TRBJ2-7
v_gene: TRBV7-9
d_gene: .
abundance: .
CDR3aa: CASSFEQDYEQYF
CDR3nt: TGTGCCAGCAGCTTCGAACAGGACTACGAGCAGTACTTC

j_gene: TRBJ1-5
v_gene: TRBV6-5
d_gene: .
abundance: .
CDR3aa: CASSIDPSSNQPQHF
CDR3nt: TGTGCCAGCAGTATCGACCCGAGTAGCAATCAGCCCCAGCATTTT

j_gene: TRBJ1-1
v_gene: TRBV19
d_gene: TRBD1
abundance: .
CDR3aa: CASSTGTGARYTEAFF
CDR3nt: TGTGCCAGTAGTACGGGGACAGGGGCCCGATACACTGAAGCTTTCTTT

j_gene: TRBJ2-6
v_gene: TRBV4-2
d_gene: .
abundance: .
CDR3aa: CASSQEGAGAGANVLTF
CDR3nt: TGTGCCAGCAGCCAAGAGGGGGCGGGGGCTGGGGCCAACGTCCTGACTTTC

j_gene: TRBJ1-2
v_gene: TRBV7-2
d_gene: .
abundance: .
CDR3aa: CASSLGFGGLTTYGYTF
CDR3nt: TGTGCCAGCAGCTTAGGTTTTGGGGGGCTTACTACCTATGGCTACACCTTC

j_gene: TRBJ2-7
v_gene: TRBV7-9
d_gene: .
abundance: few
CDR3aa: CASTPRGWGPSEQYF
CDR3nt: TGTGCCAGCACCCCTCGGGGTTGGGGCCCATCCGAGCAGTACTTC

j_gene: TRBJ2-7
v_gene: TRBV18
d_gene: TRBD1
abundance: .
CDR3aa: CASSPVGQGNYEQYF
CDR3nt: TGTGCCAGCTCACCGGTGGGACAGGGTAACTACGAGCAGTACTTC

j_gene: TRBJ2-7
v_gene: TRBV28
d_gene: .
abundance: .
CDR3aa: CASSVAELRYEQYF
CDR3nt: TGTGCCAGCAGTGTAGCGGAACTAAGATACGAGCAGTACTTC

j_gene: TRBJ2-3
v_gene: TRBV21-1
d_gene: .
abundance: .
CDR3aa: CASSNGPAGGPPTDTQYF
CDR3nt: TGTGCCAGCAGCAATGGACCAGCGGGAGGGCCCCCCACAGATACGCAGTATTTT

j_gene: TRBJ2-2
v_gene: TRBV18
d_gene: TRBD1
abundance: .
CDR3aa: CASSYRGRDTGELFF
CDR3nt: TGTGCCAGCTCGTACAGGGGTCGGGACACCGGGGAGCTGTTTTTT

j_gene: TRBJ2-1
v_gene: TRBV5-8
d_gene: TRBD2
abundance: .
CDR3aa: CASSPGLAFFDEQFF
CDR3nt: TGTGCCAGCAGCCCTGGACTAGCGTTCTTCGATGAGCAGTTCTTC

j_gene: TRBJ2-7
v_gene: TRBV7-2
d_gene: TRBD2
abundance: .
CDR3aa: CASSLGLAGGTYEQYF
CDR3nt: TGTGCCAGCAGCTTAGGACTAGCGGGGGGGACCTACGAGCAGTACTTC

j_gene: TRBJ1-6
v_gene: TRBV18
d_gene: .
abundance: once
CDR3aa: CASSPPARDSPLHF
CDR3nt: TGTGCCAGCTCACCACCGGCGAGGGATTCACCCCTCCACTTT

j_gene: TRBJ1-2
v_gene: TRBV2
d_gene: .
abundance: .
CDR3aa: CASSESLVYGYTF
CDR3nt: TGTGCCAGCAGCGAGAGTCTGGTCTATGGCTACACCTTC

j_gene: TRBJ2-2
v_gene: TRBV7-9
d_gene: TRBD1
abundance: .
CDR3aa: CASSSRRTGHRELFF
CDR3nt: TGTGCCAGCAGCTCCCGGCGGACAGGCCACCGGGAGCTGTTTTTT

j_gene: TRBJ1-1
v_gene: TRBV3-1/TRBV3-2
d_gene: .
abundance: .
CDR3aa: CASSQASGAAEAFF
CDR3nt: TGTGCCAGCAGCCAAGCTTCAGGGGCCGCTGAAGCTTTCTTT

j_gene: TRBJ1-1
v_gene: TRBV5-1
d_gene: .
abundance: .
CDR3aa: CASSLVDGEAFF
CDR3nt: TGCGCCAGCAGCTTGGTAGATGGTGAAGCTTTCTTT

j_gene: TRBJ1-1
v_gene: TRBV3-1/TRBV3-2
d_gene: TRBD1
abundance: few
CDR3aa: CASSQSDRGLTEAFF
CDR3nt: TGTGCCAGCAGCCAATCGGACAGGGGGCTCACTGAAGCTTTCTTT

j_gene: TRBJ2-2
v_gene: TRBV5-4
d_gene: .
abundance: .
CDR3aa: CASRFGTFNTGELFF
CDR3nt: TGTGCCAGCAGGTTCGGGACTTTCAACACCGGGGAGCTGTTTTTT

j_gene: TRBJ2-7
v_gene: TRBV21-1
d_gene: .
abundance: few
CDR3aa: CASSRRRAGFYEQYF
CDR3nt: TGTGCCAGCAGCCGGCGCAGGGCAGGGTTCTACGAGCAGTACTTC